The clone carrying this TCR beta chain was picked up one time. The sample comes from a study of blood T cell repertoires in COVID-19. The wider study: Whether acute or convalescent, the COVID-19 samples came from the United States, Italy and Spain. From T cells, B-cell-depleted T cells, or PBMCs came the material, which was cDNA or gDNA.

The V and J ends lost 3 bases and 3 bases respectively, with 21 bases between them. The CDR3 is 17 residues long. The germline V gene has CDR1 SGDLS and CDR2 YYNGEE. Per the original data handling: From reference gene primer amplification, estimates of nucleated cell counts were derived. This table comes from immunoSEQ multiplex PCR, and its TCRdb copy is limited to in-frame clones, with some not included. From that table come the V and J calls and clone size; the DNA was used to work out D and trimming. The sample consists of tens of thousands of clones, 80% to 90% of them appearing once. The clonotype originates from a man aged 50-59 years with active COVID-19. This sequence joins TRBV9 and TRBJ1-1; D gene unclear. Sequencing used peripheral blood. The DNA for the CDR3 is TGTGCCAGCAGCGGTAGAAACGTTCCGCGGGGTGACACTGAAGCTTTCTTT. It translates to CASSGRNVPRGDTEAFF. Supplemented by reference TRBV9 and TRBJ1-1, the full variable domain reads DSGVTQTPKHLITATGQRVTLRCSPRSGDLSVYWYQQSLDQGLQFLIQYYNGEERAKGNILERFSAQQFPDLHSELNLSSLELGDSALYFCASSGRNVPRGDTEAFFGQGTRLTVV.